Each of the 24 T cell receptor beta chains below was sequenced from the same sample in a study of blood T cell repertoires in COVID-19. Sequencing used immunoSEQ multiplex PCR; TCRdb keeps in-frame clones, though not all of them. The table lists approximately 67,000 clones, 91% of them singletons. What was sequenced was peripheral blood. These receptors came from a woman aged 55-69 years with active COVID-19.

V usage is TRBV6-2 or TRBV6-3 and J usage is TRBJ2-3; 8 nucleotides line up with TRBD2. The germline CDR1 and CDR2 sequences are MNHEY and SVGEGT. Trimming took 5 bases from V and 3 from J; bases not matched to a gene: 7. The CDR3 has 15 residues. CDR3 coding DNA: TGTGCCAGCAGTCCCGGGAGGGACCGAACAGATACGCAGTATTTT. Amino acids: CASSPGRDRTDTQYF.

The V call is TRBV27, the J call TRBJ2-7; D may be TRBD2 (5 bases). V was shortened by 6 bases and J by 2 bases, with 23 bases between the two germline ends. Germline V lookup: CDR1 MNHEY, CDR2 SMNVEV (reference sequence). CDR3 length: 17 residues. The CDR3 region is CASSLRRVIDGTYEQYF. The DNA for the CDR3 is TGTGCCAGCAGCTTGCGGCGGGTCATCGACGGAACCTACGAGCAGTACTTC.

V gene TRBV6-1 combines with J gene TRBJ1-5; perhaps TRBD1 as D (5 bases). Germline loops: CDR1 MNHNS, CDR2 SASEGT. CDR3 length: 16 residues. Deletions cut 2 bases from V and 9 bases from J, with 20 bases between. In DNA form, the CDR3 reads TGTGCCAGCAGTGAAACGCACCTCGGAGGGGTACGGCCCCAGCATTTT. It encodes CASSETHLGGVRPQHF.

The chain is built from TRBV12-1 and TRBJ2-1; the table's D call, TRBD2, has no DNA check behind it. TRBV12-1 is a pseudogene. This CDR3 region has 19 residues. The CDR3 spells CASSPPRLEKRSSVSEQFF. CDR3 nucleotides: TGTGCCAGCAGCCCGCCGAGACTTGAGAAGCGATCTTCCGTGAGTGAGCAGTTCTTC.

V usage is TRBV19 and J usage is TRBJ1-2; 11 nucleotides agree with TRBD1. The CDR3 is 15 amino acids. Trimming removed 5 bases from V and 2 bases from J; junction bases left unmatched: 4. CDR1 is LNHDA, CDR2 SQIVND, per germline (reference sequence). Here the CDR3 reads CASSLRDRGNYGYTF. The CDR3 region has the DNA TGTGCCAGTAGTCTCCGGGACAGGGGGAACTATGGCTACACCTTC. The whole variable domain, remainder taken from reference TRBV19 and TRBJ1-2, is DGGITQSPKYLFRKEGQNVTLSCEQNLNHDAMYWYRQDPGQGLRLIYYSQIVNDFQKGDIAEGYSVSREKKESFPLTVTSAQKNPTAFYLCASSLRDRGNYGYTFGSGTRLTVV.

The rearrangement joins TRBV27 to TRBJ2-2; D is unclear. V lost 4 bases and J 1 base, leaving 7 bases between the germline ends. Germline V gene sequence: CDR1 MNHEY, CDR2 SMNVEV (reference sequence). The CDR3 is 14 residues long. The CDR3 sequence is CASSSLGNTGELFF. DNA for the CDR3: TGTGCCAGCAGTTCACTCGGGAACACCGGGGAGCTGTTTTTT.

The V call is TRBV29-1, the J call TRBJ1-3; a weak D match, TRBD1 (5 bases). V was trimmed by 4 bases and J by 0 bases, leaving 10 bases between them. CDR1 SQVTM and CDR2 ANQGSEA come from the germline V gene. The CDR3 consists of 14 residues. As DNA, the CDR3 is TGCAGCGTTGGGACATCGTCCTCTGGAAACACCATATATTTT. As protein: CSVGTSSSGNTIYF.

The chain has TRBV27 and TRBJ2-7; 7 nucleotides align to TRBD2. Unmatched junction bases numbered 5, after V lost 0 bases and J lost 9 bases. Germline V CDR1 and CDR2: MNHEY, SMNVEV (reference sequence). This CDR3 has 13 amino acids. DNA for the CDR3: TGTGCCAGCAGTTTATCTCGCGGGAGCAGGCAGTACTTC. This gives the protein CASSLSRGSRQYF.

The J gene is TRBJ2-3, the V gene TRBV7-2, with TRBD2 identical over 10 bases. From germline, CDR1 is SGHTA and CDR2 FQGNSA. The V segment lost 5 bases and the J segment 5 bases; nucleotides outside the gene matches: 10. The CDR3 consists of 16 residues. Written as DNA, the CDR3 is TGTGCCAGCAGCCCCGGGTTAGCGGGAGGTGAAGATACGCAGTATTTT. Translation: CASSPGLAGGEDTQYF.

The chain is built from TRBV4-1 and TRBJ2-7; TRBD2 matches 7 bases. V was pared by 2 bases and J by 0 bases, with 4 bases of the junction left unmatched. Germline V gene sequence: CDR1 MGHRA, CDR2 YSYEKL. This CDR3 region has 15 residues. CDR3 nucleotides: TGCGCCAGCAGCCAATGGGACTACCGCTCCTACGAGCAGTACTTC. Its translation: CASSQWDYRSYEQYF.

This clone was seen more than once but under ten times. The chain couples TRBV7-2 to TRBJ2-2; tentatively, D is TRBD1 (5 bases). Germline CDR1 is SGHTA and CDR2 is FQGNSA. This CDR3 is 13 amino acids long. V was shortened by 5 bases and J by 4 bases, with 8 bases between the two germline ends. The CDR3, as DNA: TGTGCCAGCAGCATCAGGGCCACCGGGGAGCTGTTTTTT. Amino acids: CASSIRATGELFF.

The chain has TRBV7-9 and TRBJ1-1; 10 nucleotides match TRBD1. The CDR3 is 15 amino acids. Germline lookup yields CDR1 SEHNR and CDR2 FQNEAQ (reference sequence). Losses at the gene ends were 5 bases for V and 1 base for J; bases not matched to a gene: 4. Written as DNA, the CDR3 is TGTGCCAGCAGCCCCAGGACAGGGGGGAACACTGAAGCTTTCTTT. Translating gives CASSPRTGGNTEAFF.

The chain joins TRBV5-5 to TRBJ1-2; possibly TRBD1 for D (5 bases). The CDR3 is made up of 15 amino acids. V was shortened by 4 bases and J by 4 bases, with 17 bases between the two germline ends. Germline loops: CDR1 SGHKS, CDR2 YYEKEE (reference sequence). CDR3 region: CASSPPGLGGYGYTF. The DNA of the CDR3 is TGTGCCAGCAGCCCTCCGGGACTCGGAGGCTATGGCTACACCTTC.

The chain carries TRBV5-4 and TRBJ2-1, with D tentatively TRBD2 (6 bases). The CDR3 runs 20 residues. Trimming removed 0 bases from V and 7 bases from J, with 29 bases in between. CDR1 is SGHNT and CDR2 is YYREEE in the germline V gene (reference sequence). CDR3 residues: CASSLVERRGLQDWGNEQFF. Written as DNA, the CDR3 is TGTGCCAGCAGCTTGGTGGAGAGACGGGGACTTCAGGATTGGGGGAATGAGCAGTTCTTC.

This chain joins TRBV4-1 and TRBJ2-7, with TRBD2 matching 9 bases. CDR1 and CDR2 (germline): MGHRA, YSYEKL. The CDR3 covers 16 residues. With 1 base clipped from V and 3 bases from J, the junction kept 7 bases outside the gene matches. Here the CDR3 DNA reads TGCGCCAGCAGCCAAGGGTTGACTAGCGGTTACTACGAGCAGTACTTC. Its protein is CASSQGLTSGYYEQYF.

V and J are TRBV29-1 and TRBJ2-1; D perhaps matches TRBD2 (5 bases). The V and J ends lost 7 bases and 4 bases respectively, with 8 bases between them. The germline V gene has CDR1 SQVTM and CDR2 ANQGSEA. CDR3 size: 11 residues. CDR3 in DNA: TGCAGCGGGACTTTTTACAATGAGCAGTTCTTC. Protein product: CSGTFYNEQFF.

This clone was counted a few times. The rearrangement links TRBV29-1 to TRBJ2-7, with 7 positions matching TRBD2. This CDR3 contains 14 residues. Looked up from germline, CDR1 is SQVTM and CDR2 is ANQGSEA. V shed 5 bases and J 2 bases; nucleotides not matched to a gene: 9. Here the CDR3 reads CSVKQSGAPYEQYF. For the CDR3, the DNA is TGCAGCGTTAAACAAAGCGGGGCCCCCTACGAGCAGTACTTC.

This clone was seen a single time. The chain recombines TRBV18 with TRBJ1-2; D is unresolved. Germline V gives CDR1 KGHSH, CDR2 LQKENI. The CDR3 is made up of 13 amino acids. V was shortened by 3 bases and J by 8 bases, with 13 bases between the two germline ends. CDR3 in amino acids: CASSPDAPGGYTF. The DNA of the CDR3 is TGTGCCAGCTCACCGGACGCTCCGGGGGGCTACACCTTC.

A single count supports this clone. This rearrangement joins TRBV19 to TRBJ2-5; 11 bases agree with TRBD2. The length of the CDR3 is 15 residues. Trimming took 3 bases from V and 5 from J; bases not matched to a gene: 5. The germline CDR1 and CDR2 sequences are LNHDA and SQIVND (reference sequence). CDR3 in amino acids: CASSITSGSLETQYF. The CDR3 DNA follows: TGTGCCAGTAGTATTACTAGCGGGAGCTTGGAGACCCAGTACTTC. Together with reference TRBV19 and TRBJ2-5, the CDR3 gives the full variable domain: DGGITQSPKYLFRKEGQNVTLSCEQNLNHDAMYWYRQDPGQGLRLIYYSQIVNDFQKGDIAEGYSVSREKKESFPLTVTSAQKNPTAFYLCASSITSGSLETQYFGPGTRLLVL.

The V and J genes are TRBV27 and TRBJ1-5; a possible D gene is TRBD1 (5 bases). The germline CDR1 and CDR2 sequences are MNHEY and SMNVEV (reference sequence). The CDR3 extends over 15 amino acids. The V gene lost 6 bases and the J gene lost 2 bases, with 14 bases spanning the gap. DNA for the CDR3: TGTGCCAGCAGGGCCGGGGGAAGTGGCAATCAGCCCCAGCATTTT. Protein product: CASRAGGSGNQPQHF.

The rearrangement links TRBV6-1 to TRBJ2-1, with 14 bases identical to TRBD2. The CDR3 length is 15 residues. V was pared by 2 bases and J by 8 bases, with 2 bases of the junction left unmatched. Germline CDR1 MNHNS, CDR2 SASEGT. This chain's CDR3 is CASSEWGLAGDEQFF. Here the CDR3 DNA reads TGTGCCAGCAGTGAATGGGGACTAGCGGGAGATGAGCAGTTCTTC.

The chain is built from TRBV6-4 and TRBJ2-1; 9 positions match TRBD2. Per germline, CDR1 MRHNA and CDR2 SNTAGT. The CDR3 runs 16 residues. V shed 2 bases, J shed 2 bases, and the junction held 4 bases outside the gene matches. The CDR3 DNA sequence: TGTGCCAGCAGTGACACAGCTAGCGGGACCTACAATGAGCAGTTCTTC. As protein: CASSDTASGTYNEQFF.

The chain uses TRBV19 and TRBJ1-5; no clear D. The CDR3 is 15 residues long. V lost 1 base, J lost 7 bases, and 14 bases lay in between. The germline gives CDR1 LNHDA, CDR2 SQIVND (reference sequence). The CDR3 DNA is TGTGCCAGTAGTATAGGGAGGCTTACCTGGCAGCCCCAGCATTTT. It encodes CASSIGRLTWQPQHF. Complete variable domain (other parts from reference TRBV19 and TRBJ1-5): DGGITQSPKYLFRKEGQNVTLSCEQNLNHDAMYWYRQDPGQGLRLIYYSQIVNDFQKGDIAEGYSVSREKKESFPLTVTSAQKNPTAFYLCASSIGRLTWQPQHFGDGTRLSIL.

This clone was observed a few times. The CDR3, as DNA: TGTGCCAGCAGCCGGGCGACGGGAACTGAAGCTTTCTTT. It is translated as CASSRATGTEAFF. This sequence joins TRBV28 and TRBJ1-1; no reliable D call. The CDR3 sequence is 13 residues long. CDR1 is MDHEN, CDR2 SYDVKM, per germline. The V and J ends lost 6 bases and 5 bases respectively, with 13 bases between them.